A selection of T cell receptor beta chains follows, all from one sample in a study of response to subunit inactivated influenza vaccine. TCRdb re-analysed the RT-PCR reads in MiXCR, keeping a single row per CDR3 protein. The data contain about 570,000 distinct CDR3 sequences, roughly 12% of them singletons. The data were also submitted as part of a second study, on T cells expressing NK-cell markers.

The starting material was PBMCs from blood, obtained on the day of vaccination. The origin of the receptors is a man aged 50 to 60 who received an inactivated influenza vaccine. The CDR3 runs from the conserved cysteine through the conserved F or W. The D gene is left open where the match is weak. Expanded clones are given a class, and other clones once, few, many or no size at all.

v_call	j_call	clone_size	d_call	cdr3_nt	cdr3_aa
TRBV12-3/TRBV12-4	TRBJ2-3	many	TRBD2	TGTGCCAGCAGTGAGACTAGCGTAAGCACAGATACGCAGTATTTT	CASSETSVSTDTQYF
TRBV5-1	TRBJ2-2	many	-	TGCGCCAGCAGCTTGGTTCCGGGGGCGAACACCGGGGAGCTGTTTTTT	CASSLVPGANTGELFF
TRBV24-1	TRBJ2-7	-	-	TGTGCCACCGCGGACAGCTCCTACGAGCAGTACTTC	CATADSSYEQYF
TRBV6-2/TRBV6-3	TRBJ1-5	many	-	TGTGCCAGCAGTTACTCGCAAGGGAATAGCAATCAGCCCCAGCATTTT	CASSYSQGNSNQPQHF
TRBV19	TRBJ1-5	few	-	TGTGCCGTAGCAGCGTCCTTTTCGGAGCCCCAGCATTTT	CAVAASFSEPQHF
TRBV4-1	TRBJ2-7	few	-	TGCGCCAGCAGCTTTCGACACACCTACGAGCAGTACTTC	CASSFRHTYEQYF
TRBV12-3/TRBV12-4	TRBJ2-3	few	-	TGTGCCAGCAATACTCTTAGGCTTACTAGCACAGATACGCAGTATTTT	CASNTLRLTSTDTQYF
TRBV6-5	TRBJ1-2	-	TRBD1	TGTGCCAGCAGTTCCCCCGGGGACAGGGGGGGATCTATCTATGGCTACACCTTC	CASSSPGDRGGSIYGYTF
TRBV5-5	TRBJ2-7	few	TRBD1	TGTGCCAGCAGCTTGTCTATGGACAGGGGTTGGTACGAGCAGTACTTC	CASSLSMDRGWYEQYF
TRBV12-3/TRBV12-4	TRBJ1-2	few	-	TGTGCCAGCAGTTTCGGCACGGTTCACTATGGCTACACCTTC	CASSFGTVHYGYTF
TRBV12-3/TRBV12-4	TRBJ2-4	-	-	TGTGCCAGCAGCGCCTGGGTTTCCCAAAACATTCAGTACTTC	CASSAWVSQNIQYF
TRBV5-1	TRBJ1-1	-	-	TGCGCCAGCAGCTTGGTGCTCTCCGGGGCAGGGGCGGACACTGAAGCTTTCTTT	CASSLVLSGAGADTEAFF
TRBV12-3/TRBV12-4	TRBJ2-5	-	-	TGTGCCAGCAGTTTAGTGGTACAGTCTATAACGGAGACCCAGTACTTC	CASSLVVQSITETQYF
TRBV3-1	TRBJ2-7	-	-	TGTGCCAGCAGCCAAGATAGCCCCCACGAGCAGTACTTC	CASSQDSPHEQYF
TRBV20-1	TRBJ1-1	-	-	TGCAGTGCTAGTTCTAACACTGAAGCTTTCTTT	CSASSNTEAFF
TRBV19	TRBJ2-1	-	-	TGTGCCAGTAGCCCCCCGGGCAGGGGTTACAATGAGCAGTTCTTC	CASSPPGRGYNEQFF
TRBV12-3/TRBV12-4	TRBJ2-2	-	TRBD1	TGTGCCAGCAGTTGGGACAGGGAGAGGGGGGAGCTGTTTTTT	CASSWDRERGELFF
TRBV11-2	TRBJ1-6	few	-	TGTGCCAGCAGCTTAGAACGGACAAGGGGCTCACCCCTCCACTTT	CASSLERTRGSPLHF
TRBV20-1	TRBJ2-1	many	-	TGCAGTGCTAGAAGGCTAGCACTTGAGCAGTTCTTC	CSARRLALEQFF
TRBV5-1	TRBJ2-1	-	TRBD2	TGCGCCAGCAGAACGGGGGGGGAATACAATGAGCAGTTCTTC	CASRTGGEYNEQFF
TRBV15	TRBJ1-2	many	-	TGTGCCACCAGCAGAGATTTGGCCGCCTATGGCTACACCTTC	CATSRDLAAYGYTF
TRBV11-2	TRBJ1-4	few	-	TGTGCCAGCAGCCCTAATCTAGCTGCAACTAATGAAAAACTGTTTTTT	CASSPNLAATNEKLFF
TRBV4-2	TRBJ2-2	few	TRBD2	TGTGCCAGCAGCCAAGGCGGGGGACTAGTGAACACCGGGGAGCTGTTTTTT	CASSQGGGLVNTGELFF
TRBV6-1	TRBJ2-2	-	TRBD1	TGTGCCAGCAGTGGAACAGGGGGCTACACCGGGGAGCTGTTTTTT	CASSGTGGYTGELFF
TRBV18	TRBJ2-3	-	-	TGTGCCAGCTCTTCAACAGGGATGGGCGCAGATACGCAGTATTTT	CASSSTGMGADTQYF
TRBV6-1	TRBJ2-7	few	-	TGTGCCAGGATCAGGGGGGGACAACCCTACGAGCAGTACTTC	CARIRGGQPYEQYF
TRBV6-2/TRBV6-3	TRBJ2-7	few	-	TGTGCCAGCAGTTACTCCGGGGTGACGGACTACGAGCAGTACTTC	CASSYSGVTDYEQYF
TRBV14	TRBJ2-7	many	TRBD1	TGTGCCAGCAGCCAAGAATCTCCCGGGACAGGGGTTTCCTACGAGCAGTACTTC	CASSQESPGTGVSYEQYF
TRBV5-1	TRBJ2-7	-	TRBD2	TGCGCCAGCAGCTTGAAGCTAGCGGGAGCATTGCTCGAGCAGTACTTC	CASSLKLAGALLEQYF
TRBV3-1	TRBJ1-1	-	-	TGTGCCAGCAGCCCGTATGGGGGGCGAAGTATGTCTGAAGCTTTCTTT	CASSPYGGRSMSEAFF
TRBV29-1	TRBJ2-2	many	-	TGCAGCGTTGTTTCCGGGGGCAACACCGGGGAGCTGTTTTTT	CSVVSGGNTGELFF
TRBV20-1	TRBJ2-1	-	-	TGCAGTGCTGTCGTCTCAGCCACCTACCGGGGTGAGCAGTTCTTC	CSAVVSATYRGEQFF
TRBV28	TRBJ2-1	few	TRBD2	TGTGCCAGCAGCGCTGAGGGACTAGCAGCGTACAATGAGCAGTTCTTC	CASSAEGLAAYNEQFF
TRBV20-1	TRBJ2-3	-	TRBD2	TGCAGTGCCCCGTCTAGCGGAAGCACAGATACGCAGTATTTT	CSAPSSGSTDTQYF
TRBV20-1	TRBJ1-1	few	-	TGCAGTGCTAGCGGACGGACCAAGAACACTGAAGCTTTCTTT	CSASGRTKNTEAFF
TRBV6-1	TRBJ1-4	few	TRBD1	TGTGCCAGCAGTAGGACAGGGTTCGAAAAACTGTTTTTT	CASSRTGFEKLFF
TRBV7-2	TRBJ1-2	-	-	TGTGCCAGCAGCCAGGTGTGGGAGGCAAGGTACACCTTC	CASSQVWEARYTF
TRBV28	TRBJ1-1	few	-	TGTGCCAGCAGTTTAGGCGGGTGGATCGCTGAAGCTTTCTTT	CASSLGGWIAEAFF
TRBV10-1	TRBJ2-3	many	-	TGCGCCAGCAGTGAGTCCCTAGATACGCAGTATTTT	CASSESLDTQYF
TRBV12-5	TRBJ2-1	-	-	TGTGCTAGTGACAAGGAGGGGGCCAATGAGCAGTTCTTC	CASDKEGANEQFF
TRBV20-1	TRBJ1-1	many	-	TGCAGTGCAACAAATCGGGACGGAAACACTGAAGCTTTCTTT	CSATNRDGNTEAFF
TRBV5-1	TRBJ1-2	-	-	TGCGCCAGCAGGGAAGGGAAGAACTATGGCTACACCTTC	CASREGKNYGYTF
TRBV5-1	TRBJ2-1	many	-	TGCGCCAGCAGCCCTGGGGACACCCTCTCCTACAATGAGCAGTTCTTC	CASSPGDTLSYNEQFF
TRBV7-6	TRBJ2-2	few	TRBD1	TGTGCCAGCAGCCTCAATCCGGGACAGAGGATAAGTCTAAATACCGGGGAGCTGTTTTTT	CASSLNPGQRISLNTGELFF
TRBV7-9	TRBJ2-2	-	-	TGTGCCAGCGCGAGCGTCGTCACCGGGGAGCTGTTTTTT	CASASVVTGELFF
TRBV9	TRBJ2-7	-	TRBD2	TGTGCCAGCAGCGTATCCGGGACTAGGGACTACGAGCAGTACTTC	CASSVSGTRDYEQYF
TRBV20-1	TRBJ2-1	many	TRBD2	TGCAGTGCTAGAGATCGCGGGAGGGCCTACAATGAGCAGTTCTTC	CSARDRGRAYNEQFF
TRBV20-1	TRBJ2-5	few	-	TGCAGTGCCGACGACACCCTAGGGGAGACCCAGTACTTC	CSADDTLGETQYF
TRBV11-2	TRBJ2-7	-	-	TGTGCCAGCAGCTTCATTTCAATGCAGGGAGAGCAGTACTTC	CASSFISMQGEQYF
TRBV5-5	TRBJ2-7	few	TRBD1	TGTGCCAGCAGCTTGGCAACAGGGGTGGAAGAGCAGTACTTC	CASSLATGVEEQYF
TRBV5-1	TRBJ1-1	few	TRBD1	TGCGCCAGCAGTTACGCTCAGGGGGCACGAACTGAAGCTTTCTTT	CASSYAQGARTEAFF
TRBV5-1	TRBJ2-7	-	-	TGCGCCAGCAGCTTTGGCTCTGGGGGAACCTACGAGCAGTACTTC	CASSFGSGGTYEQYF
TRBV9	TRBJ1-5	-	-	TGTGCCAGCAGCGTAGGCGGAATTCGCAATCAGCCCCAGCATTTT	CASSVGGIRNQPQHF
TRBV29-1	TRBJ1-1	few	TRBD1	TGCAGCGTTGAAGAACAGGGGTATGAAGCTTTCTTT	CSVEEQGYEAFF
TRBV20-1	TRBJ2-5	few	-	TGCAGTGCTAGAGACTTAAGGGCCGGCCAAGAGACCCAGTACTTC	CSARDLRAGQETQYF
TRBV9	TRBJ1-1	few	-	TGTGCCAGCAGCGGCGACAACCAGGCTTTCTTT	CASSGDNQAFF
TRBV5-5	TRBJ2-5	few	-	TGTGCCAGCAGCTTGGAAACGATTGAGACCCAGTACTTC	CASSLETIETQYF
TRBV3-1	TRBJ2-7	-	-	TGTGCCAGCAGCCAAGATTTGGCAGGGCGCGTCATCTACGAGCAGTACTTC	CASSQDLAGRVIYEQYF